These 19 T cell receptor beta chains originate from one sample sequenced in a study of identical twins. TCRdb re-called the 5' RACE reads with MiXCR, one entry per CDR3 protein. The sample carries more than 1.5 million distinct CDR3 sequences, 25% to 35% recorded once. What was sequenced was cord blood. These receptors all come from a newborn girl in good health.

CDR3 sequence (DNA): TGCGCCAGCAGCCAAGAAGTAAGCGGGGGGGCGACCTACGAGCAGTACTTC. Amino acid sequence: CASSQEVSGGATYEQYF. V and J are TRBV4-1 and TRBJ2-7, with TRBD2 matching 10 bases. Per germline, CDR1 MGHRA and CDR2 YSYEKL. The V and J ends lost 0 bases and 2 bases, in that order; junction bases with no gene match: 7. The CDR3 is 17 residues long.

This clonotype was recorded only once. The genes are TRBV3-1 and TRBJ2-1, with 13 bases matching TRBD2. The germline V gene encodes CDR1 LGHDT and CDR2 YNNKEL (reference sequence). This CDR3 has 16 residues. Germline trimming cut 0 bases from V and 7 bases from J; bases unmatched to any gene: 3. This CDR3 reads CASSQDVGLAGNEQFF. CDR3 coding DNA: TGTGCCAGCAGCCAAGATGTGGGACTAGCGGGAAATGAGCAGTTCTTC.

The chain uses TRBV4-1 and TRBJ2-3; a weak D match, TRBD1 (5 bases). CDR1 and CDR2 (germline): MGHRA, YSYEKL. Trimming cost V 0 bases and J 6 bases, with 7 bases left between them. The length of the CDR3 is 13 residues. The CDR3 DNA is TGCGCCAGCAGCCAAGATCACAGGGATACGCAGTATTTT. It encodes CASSQDHRDTQYF.

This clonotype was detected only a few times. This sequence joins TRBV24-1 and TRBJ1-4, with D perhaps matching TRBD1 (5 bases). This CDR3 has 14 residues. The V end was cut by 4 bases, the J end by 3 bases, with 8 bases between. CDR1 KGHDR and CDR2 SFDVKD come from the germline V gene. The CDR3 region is CATSDPGPNEKLFF. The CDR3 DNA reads TGTGCCACCAGTGACCCGGGACCTAATGAAAAACTGTTTTTT.

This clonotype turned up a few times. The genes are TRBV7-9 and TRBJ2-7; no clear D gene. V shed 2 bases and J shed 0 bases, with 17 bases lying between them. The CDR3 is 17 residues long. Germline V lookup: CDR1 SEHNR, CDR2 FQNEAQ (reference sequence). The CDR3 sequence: CASSLLIIERSSYEQYF. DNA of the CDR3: TGTGCCAGCAGCTTACTTATCATAGAGAGAAGCTCCTACGAGCAGTACTTC.

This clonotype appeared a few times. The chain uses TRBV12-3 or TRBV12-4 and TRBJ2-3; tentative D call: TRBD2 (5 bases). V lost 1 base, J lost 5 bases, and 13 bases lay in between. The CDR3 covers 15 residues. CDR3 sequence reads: CASSLDLAVGDTQYF. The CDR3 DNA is TGTGCCAGCAGTTTAGACCTAGCTGTCGGAGATACGCAGTATTTT.

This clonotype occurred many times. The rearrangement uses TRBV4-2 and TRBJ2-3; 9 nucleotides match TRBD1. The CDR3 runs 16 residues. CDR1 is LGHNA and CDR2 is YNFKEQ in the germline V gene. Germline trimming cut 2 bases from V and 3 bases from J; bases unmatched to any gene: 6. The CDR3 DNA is TGTGCCAGCAGCCAAACAGGACAGGGGTGGACAGATACGCAGTATTTT. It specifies CASSQTGQGWTDTQYF.

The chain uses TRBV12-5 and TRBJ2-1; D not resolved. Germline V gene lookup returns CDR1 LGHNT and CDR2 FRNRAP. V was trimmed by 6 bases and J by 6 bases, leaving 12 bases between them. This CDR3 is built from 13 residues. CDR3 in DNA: TGTGCTAGTGGAGGTTCGACTCGCAATGAGCAGTTCTTC. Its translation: CASGGSTRNEQFF.

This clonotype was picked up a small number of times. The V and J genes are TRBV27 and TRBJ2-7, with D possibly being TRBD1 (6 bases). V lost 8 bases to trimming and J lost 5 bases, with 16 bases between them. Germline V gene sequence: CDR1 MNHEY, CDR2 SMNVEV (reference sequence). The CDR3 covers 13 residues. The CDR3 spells CASGLQGRNEQYF. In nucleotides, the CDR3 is TGTGCCAGCGGATTACAGGGAAGGAACGAGCAGTACTTC.

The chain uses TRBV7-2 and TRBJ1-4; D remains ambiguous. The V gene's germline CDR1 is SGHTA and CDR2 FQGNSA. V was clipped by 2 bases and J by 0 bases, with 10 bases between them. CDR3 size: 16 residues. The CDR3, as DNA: TGTGCCAGCAGCTTACACCCGGCAGCAACTAATGAAAAACTGTTTTTT. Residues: CASSLHPAATNEKLFF.

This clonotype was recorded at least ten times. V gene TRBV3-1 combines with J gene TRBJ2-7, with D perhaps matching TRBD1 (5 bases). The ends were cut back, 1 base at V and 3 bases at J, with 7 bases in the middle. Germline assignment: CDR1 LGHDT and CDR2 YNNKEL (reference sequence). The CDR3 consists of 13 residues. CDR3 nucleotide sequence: TGTGCCAGCAGCCAAGTGGGGCTCTACGAGCAGTACTTC. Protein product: CASSQVGLYEQYF.

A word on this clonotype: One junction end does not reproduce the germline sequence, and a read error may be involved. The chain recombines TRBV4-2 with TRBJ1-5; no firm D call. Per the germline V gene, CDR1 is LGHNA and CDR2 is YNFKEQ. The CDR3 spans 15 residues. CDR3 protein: CASSQEWVSIQPHHF. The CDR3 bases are TGTGCCAGCAGCCAAGAATGGGTGAGCATTCAGCCCCATCATTTT.

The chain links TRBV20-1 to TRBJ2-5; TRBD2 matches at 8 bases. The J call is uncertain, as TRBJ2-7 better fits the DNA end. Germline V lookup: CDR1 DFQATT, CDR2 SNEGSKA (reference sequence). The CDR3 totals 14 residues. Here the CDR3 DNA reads TGCAGTGCTAGACGGGGGGGCCTCTCCTACGAGCAGTACTTC. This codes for CSARRGGLSYEQYF.

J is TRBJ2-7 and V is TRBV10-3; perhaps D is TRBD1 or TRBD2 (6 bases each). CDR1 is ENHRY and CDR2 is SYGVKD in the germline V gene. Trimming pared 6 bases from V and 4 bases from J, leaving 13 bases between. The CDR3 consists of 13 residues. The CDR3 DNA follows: TGTGCCATCAGCACCCAGGGGAGGTACGAGCAGTACTTC. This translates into CAISTQGRYEQYF.

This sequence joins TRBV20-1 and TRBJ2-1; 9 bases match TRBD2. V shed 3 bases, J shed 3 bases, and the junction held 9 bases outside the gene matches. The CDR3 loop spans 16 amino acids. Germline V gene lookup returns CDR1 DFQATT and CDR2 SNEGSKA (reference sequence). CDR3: CSASDGPAGGYNEQFF. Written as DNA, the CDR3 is TGCAGTGCTAGTGATGGGCCAGCGGGGGGCTACAATGAGCAGTTCTTC.

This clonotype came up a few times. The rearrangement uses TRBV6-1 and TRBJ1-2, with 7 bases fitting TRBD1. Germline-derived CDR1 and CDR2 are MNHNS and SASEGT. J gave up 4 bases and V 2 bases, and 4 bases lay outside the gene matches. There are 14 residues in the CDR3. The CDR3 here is CASSESAGGYGYTF. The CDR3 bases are TGTGCCAGCAGTGAATCGGCAGGGGGCTATGGCTACACCTTC.

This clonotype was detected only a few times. CDR3 nucleotide sequence: TGTGCCAGCAGCTTGGAGGGACTAGCGGTCGGGGTCTACGAGCAGTACTTC. Encoded protein: CASSLEGLAVGVYEQYF. V and J are TRBV5-5 and TRBJ2-7; 11 positions agree with TRBD2. V shed 0 bases, J shed 3 bases, and the junction held 8 bases outside the gene matches. The CDR3 spans 17 residues. Germline CDR1 reads SGHKS; CDR2 reads YYEKEE (reference sequence).

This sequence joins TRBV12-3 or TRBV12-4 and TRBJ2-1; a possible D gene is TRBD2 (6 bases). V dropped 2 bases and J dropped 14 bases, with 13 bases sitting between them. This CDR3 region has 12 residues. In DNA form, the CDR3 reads TGTGCCAGCAGTTTAAATCCGGGAGAGGAGTTCTTC. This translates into CASSLNPGEEFF.

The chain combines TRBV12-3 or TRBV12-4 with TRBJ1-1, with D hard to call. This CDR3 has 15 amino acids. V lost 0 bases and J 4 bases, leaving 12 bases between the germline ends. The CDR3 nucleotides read TGTGCCAGCAGTTTAGCCCAAGGTTGGAGCACTGAAGCTTTCTTT. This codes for CASSLAQGWSTEAFF.